Presented here are 16 T cell receptor beta chains from one specimen sequenced in a study of T cells after yellow fever vaccination (dated by TCRdb to between 2018 and 2020). This sample's treatment or condition label indicates: live attenuated yellow fever vaccine strain. Libraries were constructed by 5' RACE. Sequencing was performed on an Illumina NovaSeq 6000. The public reads were quality trimmed at Q25 with fastp and then assembled into clones with MiXCR by TCRdb, keeping productive beta chains. Entries are consolidated by CDR3 protein sequence, retaining the most common genes and DNA. A total of 350,000 to 450,000 distinct CDR3 sequences appear in this sample, around 20% of them only once. The ten biggest clones cover 15% to 20% of the sample. Sequenced material: PBMCs, taken before the yellow fever booster vaccination. The origin of the receptors is a young man who received the YFV17D yellow fever vaccine.

This clonotype occurred a few times. The chain has TRBV5-5 and TRBJ1-1; 8 bases are shared with TRBD1. This CDR3 has 15 residues. Germline CDR1 is SGHKS and CDR2 is YYEKEE (reference sequence). J was trimmed by 0 bases and V by 3 bases; bases with no gene match: 4. Here the CDR3 reads CASSSWTGMNTEAFF. DNA for the CDR3: TGTGCCAGCAGCTCGTGGACAGGGATGAACACTGAAGCTTTCTTT.

This chain links TRBV7-9 with TRBJ1-2; weak D call: TRBD1 (6 bases). From germline, CDR1 is SEHNR and CDR2 FQNEAQ (reference sequence). This CDR3 is built from 16 residues. The V gene lost 2 bases and the J gene lost 3 bases, with 16 bases spanning the gap. The CDR3 spells CASSLFTNREDYGYTF. In nucleotides, the CDR3 is TGTGCCAGCAGCTTATTTACTAACAGGGAGGACTATGGCTACACCTTC.

This clonotype was detected only a few times. The rearrangement joins TRBV9 to TRBJ2-4, with 7 bases aligning to TRBD2. This CDR3 region has 13 residues. CDR1 is SGDLS and CDR2 is YYNGEE in the germline V gene. V dropped 4 bases and J dropped 8; count of bases not matched to a gene: 6. This chain's CDR3 is CASSREGVDIQYF. CDR3 coding DNA: TGTGCCAGCAGCAGGGAGGGAGTCGACATTCAGTACTTC.

This rearrangement joins TRBV20-1 to TRBJ2-1, with D perhaps TRBD1 (5 bases). In germline, CDR1 is DFQATT, CDR2 SNEGSKA (reference sequence). Trimming took off 3 bases at V and 3 bases at J, with 15 bases between the two ends. CDR3 size: 15 residues. The CDR3 sequence is CSASGDSPFYNEQFF. The DNA of the CDR3 is TGCAGTGCTAGTGGTGACAGCCCGTTCTACAATGAGCAGTTCTTC.

The chain links TRBV11-2 to TRBJ1-6; unclear D gene. Germline V gene data show CDR1 as SGHAT and CDR2 as FQNNGV. The CDR3 is made up of 13 amino acids. V gave up 4 bases and J gave up 9 bases, with 10 bases separating them. The CDR3 DNA is TGTGCCAGCAGCTCCCCCCTCGTTTCACCCCTCCACTTT. Its protein is CASSSPLVSPLHF.

Ten or more counts support this clonotype. The chain carries TRBV18 and TRBJ2-3, with D perhaps TRBD2 (6 bases). The CDR3 covers 14 residues. The V end lost 0 bases, the J end lost 8 bases, and 12 bases lay between the germline ends. CDR1 is KGHSH, CDR2 LQKENI, per germline. Written as DNA, the CDR3 is TGTGCCAGCTCACCACCACTAGCAGGAGGTACGCAGTATTTT. Translation gives CASSPPLAGGTQYF.

This clonotype was counted a few times. This sequence joins TRBV5-1 and TRBJ1-2, with 9 nucleotides matching TRBD1. Germline lookup yields CDR1 SGHRS and CDR2 YFSETQ. The J segment lost 6 bases and the V segment lost 3 bases, leaving 12 bases of the junction unmatched. CDR3 length: 16 amino acids. CDR3 residues: CASSSGTGIISDGYTF. As DNA, the CDR3 is TGCGCCAGCAGCTCCGGGACAGGGATCATATCGGATGGCTACACCTTC.

The chain carries TRBV5-1 and TRBJ1-1; no reliable D call. CDR1 and CDR2 (germline): SGHRS, YFSETQ. V lost 1 base and J 1 base, leaving 11 bases between the germline ends. The CDR3 contains 15 residues. CDR3 sequence reads: CASSLNGEGNTEAFF. The CDR3 nucleotides are TGCGCCAGCAGCTTGAATGGGGAGGGGAACACTGAAGCTTTCTTT.

The chain joins TRBV25-1 to TRBJ2-3, with D perhaps TRBD1 (5 bases). Germline V gives CDR1 MGHDK, CDR2 SYGVNS. Between the trimmed V and J ends, which lost 8 bases and 2 bases, there was a span of 11 bases. CDR3 length: 13 amino acids. The CDR3 protein is CASRTSPTDTQYF. As DNA, the CDR3 is TGTGCCAGCCGGACAAGTCCCACAGATACGCAGTATTTT.

The chain employs TRBV24-1 and TRBJ2-1; the D gene is possibly TRBD1 (7 bases). Germline lookup yields CDR1 KGHDR and CDR2 SFDVKD. This CDR3 is 13 amino acids long. V was cut by 0 bases and J by 9 bases, with 8 bases left in between. CDR3 sequence reads: CATSDLQGGEQFF. CDR3 DNA: TGTGCCACCAGTGATTTGCAGGGGGGTGAGCAGTTCTTC.

This clonotype was observed a handful of times. The chain has TRBV5-1 and TRBJ2-1; 8 nucleotides agree with TRBD2. CDR1 is SGHRS, CDR2 YFSETQ, per germline. Unmatched junction bases numbered 5, after V lost 3 bases and J lost 6 bases. This CDR3 is 14 amino acids long. In nucleotides, the CDR3 is TGCGCCAGCAGCTCTCTTAGCGGGGTCAATGAGCAGTTCTTC. It specifies CASSSLSGVNEQFF.

In the case of this clonotype: A junction end diverges from the germline sequence, so it may reflect a read error. V and J are TRBV7-2 and TRBJ1-2; TRBD1 matches at 11 bases. This CDR3 contains 12 residues. The V gene's germline CDR1 is SGHTA and CDR2 FQGNSA. CDR3 bases: TGTGCCAGCAGCCCTAGGACAGGGGGCCTCATCTTC. Amino acid sequence: CASSPRTGGLIF.

The chain uses TRBV27 and TRBJ2-7; 8 bases match TRBD2. V gave up 10 bases and J gave up 2 bases; unmatched junction bases: 7. This CDR3 has 13 residues. Per germline, CDR1 MNHEY and CDR2 SMNVEV (reference sequence). The CDR3 spells CATAGGPTYEQYF. CDR3 DNA sequence: TGTGCCACCGCGGGGGGACCTACCTACGAGCAGTACTTC.

This clonotype has just a few counts. This chain joins TRBV7-8 and TRBJ1-1, with TRBD1 identical over 7 bases. Per germline, CDR1 SGHVS and CDR2 FQNEAQ. This CDR3 is 13 amino acids long. The V segment lost 5 bases and the J segment 4 bases; nucleotides outside the gene matches: 4. CDR3 protein: CASSPWDSTEAFF. CDR3 nucleotide sequence: TGTGCCAGCAGCCCCTGGGACAGCACTGAAGCTTTCTTT.

The rearrangement uses TRBV20-1 and TRBJ1-6; no clear D gene. The V gene's germline CDR1 is DFQATT and CDR2 SNEGSKA (reference sequence). The V and J ends lost 0 bases and 9 bases respectively, with 18 bases between them. The CDR3 loop spans 16 amino acids. The chain's CDR3 is CSARDRRAGRGSPLHF. CDR3 DNA sequence: TGCAGTGCTAGAGATCGGCGAGCGGGGAGAGGTTCACCCCTCCACTTT.

In its sample, this clonotype was seen a few times. The chain employs TRBV4-1 and TRBJ1-1; maybe TRBD1 (5 bases). Trimming left V 4 bases short and J 5 bases short, with 23 bases between. Germline V gene lookup returns CDR1 MGHRA and CDR2 YSYEKL. The CDR3 contains 17 residues. The CDR3 nucleotides are TGCGCCAGCAGCCCCCAACGGGACCGCAGCCGGGGGACTGAAGCTTTCTTT. Protein product: CASSPQRDRSRGTEAFF.